Listed here is a single TCR beta chain. The CDR3 sequence is 13 residues long. The V gene lost 4 bases and the J gene lost 7 bases, with 10 bases spanning the gap. The record originates from a study of blood T cell repertoires in COVID-19. Sequencing was performed with immunoSEQ multiplex PCR; in TCRdb, only in-frame clones are kept and a portion is missing. The profile shows 100,000 to 110,000 clones, roughly 79% of them singletons. V and J are TRBV12-3 or TRBV12-4 and TRBJ2-2; possible D gene TRBD1, 6 bases. This TCR was sampled from a man aged 65-85 years with active or convalescent COVID-19. Sequencing was performed on peripheral blood. CDR3 amino acids: CASSSQGIGELFF. The CDR3 bases are TGTGCCAGCAGTTCACAGGGTATCGGGGAGCTGTTTTTT.